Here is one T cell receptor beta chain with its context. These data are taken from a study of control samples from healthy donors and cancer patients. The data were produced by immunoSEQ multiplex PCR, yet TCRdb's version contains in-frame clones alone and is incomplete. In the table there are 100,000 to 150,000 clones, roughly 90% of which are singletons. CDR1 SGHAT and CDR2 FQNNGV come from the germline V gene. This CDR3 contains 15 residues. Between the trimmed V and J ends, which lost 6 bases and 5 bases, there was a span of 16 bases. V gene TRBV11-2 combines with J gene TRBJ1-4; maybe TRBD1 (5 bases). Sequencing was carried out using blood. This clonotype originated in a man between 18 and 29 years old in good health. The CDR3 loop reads CASRGRGVGNEKLFF. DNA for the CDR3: TGTGCCAGCAGGGGAAGGGGTGTCGGAAATGAAAAACTGTTTTTT.